Listed below are T cell receptor beta chains from one sample, sequenced in a study of CD8 T cells in Susac syndrome. One entry per CDR3 protein, called by TCRdb with MiXCR from the immunoSEQ multiplex PCR reads. The sample contains 20,000 or so distinct CDR3 sequences, 85% to 95% of which appear only once. Source material: CD8+ T cells from PBMCs. The receptors come from a human donor in good health. The CDR3 runs from the conserved cysteine through the conserved F or W. The order of the fields is V gene, D gene, J gene, clone size, CDR3 protein, CDR3 DNA. A D gene is named only where the DNA matches it firmly. Clone size is given for some rows only: seen once, a few or many times, or a class if the clone is expanded.

v_gene: TRBV5-6; d_gene: NA; j_gene: TRBJ1-1; abundance: NA; CDR3aa: CASSYYPRTQHTEAFF; CDR3nt: TGTGCCAGCAGCTACTACCCTCGGACACAACACACTGAAGCTTTCTTT
v_gene: TRBV6-2/TRBV6-3; d_gene: TRBD1; j_gene: TRBJ1-2; abundance: NA; CDR3aa: CASSWTGHNYGYTF; CDR3nt: TGTGCCAGCAGCTGGACAGGGCATAACTATGGCTACACCTTC
v_gene: TRBV5-6; d_gene: TRBD2; j_gene: TRBJ2-1; abundance: NA; CDR3aa: CASSFNLAGGPGEQFF; CDR3nt: TGTGCCAGCAGCTTCAACCTAGCGGGAGGGCCGGGTGAGCAGTTCTTC
v_gene: TRBV9; d_gene: NA; j_gene: TRBJ2-1; abundance: NA; CDR3aa: CASSVAADEQFF; CDR3nt: TGTGCCAGCAGCGTAGCTGCGGATGAGCAGTTCTTC
v_gene: TRBV4-1; d_gene: NA; j_gene: TRBJ2-2; abundance: once; CDR3aa: CASSQIANTGELFF; CDR3nt: TGCGCCAGCAGCCAAATCGCGAACACCGGGGAGCTGTTTTTT
v_gene: TRBV7-8; d_gene: TRBD2; j_gene: TRBJ2-3; abundance: once; CDR3aa: CASSTSGRAGEDTQYF; CDR3nt: TGTGCCAGCAGCACTAGCGGGAGGGCCGGGGAAGATACGCAGTATTTT
v_gene: TRBV12-3/TRBV12-4; d_gene: NA; j_gene: TRBJ2-1; abundance: NA; CDR3aa: CASSLWTTTYNEQFF; CDR3nt: TGTGCCAGCAGTTTGTGGACGACTACCTACAATGAGCAGTTCTTC
v_gene: TRBV27; d_gene: TRBD2; j_gene: TRBJ2-1; abundance: NA; CDR3aa: CASSLHFALERENNEQFF; CDR3nt: TGTGCCAGCAGTTTGCATTTCGCACTAGAGCGGGAAAACAATGAGCAGTTCTTC
v_gene: TRBV27; d_gene: TRBD2; j_gene: TRBJ2-1; abundance: NA; CDR3aa: CASSRSPWTSGTDNEQFF; CDR3nt: TGTGCCAGCAGTCGTTCCCCCTGGACTAGCGGGACCGACAATGAGCAGTTCTTC
v_gene: TRBV12-3/TRBV12-4; d_gene: NA; j_gene: TRBJ2-5; abundance: NA; CDR3aa: CASSPQNQETQYF; CDR3nt: TGTGCCAGCAGTCCACAGAACCAAGAGACCCAGTACTTC
v_gene: TRBV6-2/TRBV6-3; d_gene: NA; j_gene: TRBJ2-1; abundance: NA; CDR3aa: CASSYPGTSYNEQFF; CDR3nt: TGTGCCAGCAGTTATCCCGGGACTTCCTACAATGAGCAGTTCTTC
v_gene: TRBV12-3/TRBV12-4; d_gene: NA; j_gene: TRBJ2-3; abundance: NA; CDR3aa: CASSQSRESTDTQYF; CDR3nt: TGTGCCAGCAGTCAAAGCCGGGAATCCACAGATACGCAGTATTTT
v_gene: TRBV2; d_gene: TRBD1; j_gene: TRBJ2-6; abundance: NA; CDR3aa: CAGSSGTGGFGANVLTF; CDR3nt: TGTGCCGGCAGTTCGGGGACAGGGGGCTTTGGGGCCAACGTCCTGACTTTC
v_gene: TRBV12-3/TRBV12-4; d_gene: TRBD2; j_gene: TRBJ2-1; abundance: NA; CDR3aa: CASSLGEVSGTSQFASYNEQFF; CDR3nt: TGTGCCAGCAGTTTGGGGGAGGTCTCCGGGACTAGTCAGTTTGCGTCCTACAATGAGCAGTTCTTC
v_gene: TRBV25-1; d_gene: NA; j_gene: TRBJ2-2; abundance: NA; CDR3aa: CASSERDSYTGELFF; CDR3nt: TGTGCCAGCAGTGAGCGGGACAGCTACACCGGGGAGCTGTTTTTT
v_gene: TRBV28; d_gene: NA; j_gene: TRBJ2-3; abundance: NA; CDR3aa: CASTLSGELPDTQYF; CDR3nt: TGTGCCAGCACCTTATCAGGAGAGCTCCCAGATACGCAGTATTTT
v_gene: TRBV5-5; d_gene: NA; j_gene: TRBJ2-1; abundance: once; CDR3aa: CASSLGRGGPYNEQFF; CDR3nt: TGTGCCAGCAGCTTGGGGAGGGGGGGCCCCTACAATGAGCAGTTCTTC
v_gene: TRBV23-1; d_gene: TRBD1; j_gene: TRBJ2-7; abundance: NA; CDR3aa: CASSQSPHRGKTYEQYF; CDR3nt: TGCGCCAGCAGTCAATCGCCACACAGGGGGAAGACCTACGAGCAGTACTTC
v_gene: TRBV5-1; d_gene: NA; j_gene: TRBJ2-1; abundance: NA; CDR3aa: CASRRGEGNYNEQFF; CDR3nt: TGCGCCAGCAGGAGAGGGGAAGGGAATTACAATGAGCAGTTCTTC
v_gene: TRBV27; d_gene: NA; j_gene: TRBJ2-7; abundance: NA; CDR3aa: CASSRDSFYEQYF; CDR3nt: TGTGCCAGCAGTAGGGACTCGTTCTACGAGCAGTACTTC
v_gene: TRBV29-1; d_gene: TRBD1; j_gene: TRBJ1-2; abundance: NA; CDR3aa: CSVDRQGSTNYGYTF; CDR3nt: TGCAGCGTTGACCGACAGGGATCTACTAACTATGGCTACACCTTC